Described below is a single TCR beta chain sequence and its context. V was pared by 3 bases and J by 3 bases, with 4 bases of the junction left unmatched. Germline CDR1 SGHVS, CDR2 FQNEAQ. The CDR3 is 15 residues long. This sample is drawn from a study of blood T cell repertoires in COVID-19. Study as a whole: The United States, Italy and Spain were the sources of the acute and convalescent COVID-19 samples. The analysed material was cDNA or gDNA that came from T cells, B-cell-depleted T cells, or PBMCs.

Per the study methods: Counts of nucleated cells, estimated from reference gene primer amplification, were obtained. Sequenced by immunoSEQ multiplex PCR; TCRdb stores in-frame clones only, minus some. V and J calls and clone size are as listed in that table; D and trimming were resolved from the DNA. Among about 60,000 clones listed, roughly four fifths were seen once. V usage is TRBV7-8 and J usage is TRBJ1-4; the match to TRBD1 covers 7 bases. Sequencing input: peripheral blood. This receptor was taken from a man aged 60 to 75 with acute or convalescent COVID-19. The CDR3 is CASSLRTGANEKLFF. The DNA for the CDR3 is TGTGCCAGCAGCTTGAGGACAGGAGCTAATGAAAAACTGTTTTTT.